This T cell receptor beta chain was identified during a study of T cell repertoires in cytomegalovirus infection. Study-level background: Use of recently identified HLA-C-restricted and well-studied HLA-B-restricted CMV epitopes was part of the study. Indications of both CMV infection and matching HLA type were provided by public TCR beta signatures. Study-wide findings and caveats: CMV-specific TCR beta clonotypes restricted by HLA-C were the ones dominating the ex vivo response. People with CMV and the relevant HLA were identified by cumulative public TCR beta family frequency.

From the reads, TCRdb called clonotypes with MiXCR, one entry per CDR3 protein. The sample has roughly 70,000 distinct CDR3 sequences, around 20% seen once; the top ten hold approximately 68%. As concerns this clonotype: The antigen is not known.

The CDR3 length is 14 residues. The V and J ends lost 6 bases and 3 bases respectively, with 15 bases between them. Material: CD8+ T cells from cultured PBMCs, obtained from culture after CMV antigen stimulation. This rearrangement joins TRBV12-3 or TRBV12-4 to TRBJ2-7, with unresolved D. The source is a human donor in good health (CMV status not recorded). Some clones in this sample may be carry-over from other donors' samples. The CDR3 bases are TGTGCCAGCAGCCCCTTCGCGGATAACTACGAGCAGTACTTC. Amino acid sequence: CASSPFADNYEQYF.